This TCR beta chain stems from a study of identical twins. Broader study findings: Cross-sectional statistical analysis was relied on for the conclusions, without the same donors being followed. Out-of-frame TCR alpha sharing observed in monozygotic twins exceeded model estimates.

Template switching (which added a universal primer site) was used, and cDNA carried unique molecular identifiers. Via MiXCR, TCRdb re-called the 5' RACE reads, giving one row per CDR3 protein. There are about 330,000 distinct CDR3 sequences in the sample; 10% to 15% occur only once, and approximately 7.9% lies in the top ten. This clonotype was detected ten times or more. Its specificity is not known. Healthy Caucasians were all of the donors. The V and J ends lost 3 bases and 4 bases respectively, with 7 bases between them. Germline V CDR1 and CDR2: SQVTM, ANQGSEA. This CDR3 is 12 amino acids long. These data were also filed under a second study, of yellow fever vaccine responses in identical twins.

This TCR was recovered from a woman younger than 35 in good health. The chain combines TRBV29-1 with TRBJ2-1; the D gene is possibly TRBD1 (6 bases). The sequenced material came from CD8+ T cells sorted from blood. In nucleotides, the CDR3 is TGCAGCGTTGAGACAGGATACAATGAGCAGTTCTTC. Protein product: CSVETGYNEQFF.